These 23 T cell receptor beta chains originate from one sample sequenced in a study of T-cell reconstitution after alpha-beta-depleted transplantation in children. Preparation of the TCRbeta library involved a method that used unique molecular identifiers. In TCRdb, the PCR reads were re-called with MiXCR into one record per CDR3 protein. The sample yields fewer than 750,000 distinct CDR3 sequences, more than 20% seen once. The starting material was PBMCs, mostly from graft donor cells, obtained 360 days after TCRalphabeta/CD19-depleted stem cell transplant. The receptors here all came from a boy in the first two years of life who had a stem cell transplant for acute myeloid leukemia, so the T cells may come from the graft donor.

V usage is TRBV18 and J usage is TRBJ1-1; D gene ambiguous. Trimming pared 5 bases from V and 2 bases from J, leaving 9 bases between. This CDR3 spans 13 amino acids. From germline, CDR1 is KGHSH and CDR2 LQKENI. The CDR3 loop is CASSGQINTEAFF. Here the CDR3 DNA reads TGTGCCAGCTCAGGGCAGATTAACACTGAAGCTTTCTTT.

Many counts were recorded for this clonotype. The chain links TRBV13 to TRBJ1-1, with D perhaps TRBD1 (6 bases). V lost 2 bases and J 3 bases, leaving 19 bases between the germline ends. Germline-derived CDR1 and CDR2 are PRHDT and FYEKMQ (reference sequence). The CDR3 is made up of 17 amino acids. The CDR3 protein is CASSLTGWNDGDTEAFF. CDR3 sequence (DNA): TGTGCCAGCAGCTTAACAGGGTGGAATGATGGGGACACTGAAGCTTTCTTT.

This clonotype was detected ten times or more. V gene TRBV28 combines with J gene TRBJ2-2; TRBD1 might be the D (5 bases). The CDR3 contains 17 residues. Per the germline V gene, CDR1 is MDHEN and CDR2 is SYDVKM. V was shortened by 4 bases and J by 4 bases, with 19 bases between the two germline ends. The CDR3 reads CASSSPLRGLGTGELFF. The CDR3 DNA sequence: TGTGCCAGCAGTTCCCCTTTAAGGGGCCTAGGCACCGGGGAGCTGTTTTTT.

In DNA, the CDR3 is TGTGCCAGCAGTTATTCCGAGCGGGGGTTATACACCGGGGAGCTGTTTTTT. This gives the protein CASSYSERGLYTGELFF. The J gene is TRBJ2-2, the V gene TRBV6-5; 8 nucleotides match TRBD2. CDR1 is MNHEY and CDR2 is SVGAGI in the germline V gene. Germline trimming cut 3 bases from V and 3 bases from J; bases unmatched to any gene: 9. This CDR3 is built from 17 residues.

The V gene is TRBV20-1, the J gene TRBJ1-5; a weak D match, TRBD1 (6 bases). Trimming removed 5 bases from V and 2 bases from J, with 19 bases in between. Germline loops: CDR1 DFQATT, CDR2 SNEGSKA (reference sequence). This CDR3 spans 16 amino acids. The CDR3 sequence: CSARGPQGGGNQPQHF. CDR3 bases: TGCAGTGCTCGGGGGCCCCAGGGTGGAGGCAATCAGCCCCAGCATTTT.

This clonotype appeared a few times. This sequence joins TRBV12-3 or TRBV12-4 and TRBJ2-7; TRBD1 or TRBD2 may be the D gene (5 bases each). V shed 7 bases and J shed 2 bases, with 12 bases lying between them. The CDR3 is made up of 13 amino acids. The CDR3 DNA sequence: TGTGCCAGCACCCGAGGGGTCCCCTACGAGCAGTACTTC. Protein product: CASTRGVPYEQYF.

This chain connects TRBV7-9 to TRBJ2-1; TRBD1 agrees at 7 bases. Looked up from germline, CDR1 is SEHNR and CDR2 is FQNEAQ (reference sequence). The CDR3 is 13 residues long. V trimming: 8 bases; J trimming: 5 bases; junction bases outside the gene matches: 6. CDR3 region: CASDETGDNEQFF. CDR3 in DNA: TGTGCCAGCGATGAAACAGGGGACAATGAGCAGTTCTTC.

V and J are TRBV21-1 and TRBJ2-7; the table names TRBD1, a call not compared with the DNA. TRBV21-1 is marked as a pseudogene. This CDR3 comprises 11 residues. The CDR3 protein is CASPGPNEQYV. DNA for the CDR3: TGTGCCAGCCCGGGTCCGAACGAGCAGTACGTC.

The V call is TRBV5-5, the J call TRBJ2-3; D not resolved. Germline V gene data show CDR1 as SGHKS and CDR2 as YYEKEE (reference sequence). CDR3 size: 16 residues. The V gene lost 2 bases and the J gene lost 4 bases, with 17 bases spanning the gap. CDR3 in amino acids: CASSLKLDVHSDTQYF. CDR3 in DNA: TGTGCCAGCAGCTTAAAATTGGACGTACATTCAGATACGCAGTATTTT.

A remark on this clonotype: Just one base apart from a much larger clone, this may be a read error. The gene calls are TRBV5-1 and TRBJ1-5; a possible D gene is TRBD1 (6 bases). The CDR3 is 13 residues long. Per the germline V gene, CDR1 is SGHRS and CDR2 is YFSETQ. The CDR3, as DNA: TGCGCCAGCAGCGGGGGCAGGGACCAGCCCCGGCATTTT. Protein sequence: CASSGGRDQPRHF.

This clonotype appeared many times. The chain combines TRBV20-1 with TRBJ2-1; no clear D. The V and J ends lost 1 base and 5 bases respectively, with 9 bases between them. The CDR3 runs to 13 residues. Germline V gene lookup returns CDR1 DFQATT and CDR2 SNEGSKA (reference sequence). The CDR3 here is CSARGQVNNEQFF. The CDR3 DNA follows: TGCAGTGCTAGAGGGCAGGTAAACAATGAGCAGTTCTTC.

This clonotype was observed a single time. This chain uses TRBV24-1 with TRBJ2-5, with a tentative D call TRBD2 (6 bases). The CDR3 contains 17 residues. Germline lookup yields CDR1 KGHDR and CDR2 SFDVKD. V lost 1 base, J lost 5 bases, and 19 bases lay in between. The DNA for the CDR3 is TGTGCCACCAGTGATTTCCCACGGGGGACGGCGATGGAGACCCAGTACTTC. This sequence encodes CATSDFPRGTAMETQYF.

This clonotype was seen a handful of times. The genes are TRBV11-3 and TRBJ2-7; 9 bases match TRBD1. This CDR3 is 14 amino acids long. The germline V gene encodes CDR1 SGHNT and CDR2 YENEEA. Losses at the gene ends were 4 bases for V and 3 bases for J; bases not matched to a gene: 4. CDR3 amino acids: CASSWTGDHYEQYF. The CDR3 DNA sequence: TGTGCCAGCAGCTGGACAGGGGACCACTACGAGCAGTACTTC. Looking up the rest from reference TRBV11-3 and TRBJ2-7 gives the full variable domain: EAGVVQSPRYKIIEKKQPVAFWCNPISGHNTLYWYLQNLGQGPELLIRYENEEAVDDSQLPKDRFSAERLKGVDSTLKIQPAELGDSAVYLCASSWTGDHYEQYFGPGTRLTVT.

This clonotype came up a few times. This chain joins TRBV4-3 and TRBJ1-1; D not resolved. This CDR3 spans 15 amino acids. Germline CDR1 reads LGHNA; CDR2 reads YSLEER. Deletions cut 1 base from V and 6 bases from J, with 15 bases between. The CDR3 sequence: CASSQGFGGLAEAFF. The CDR3 DNA sequence: TGCGCCAGCAGCCAAGGGTTCGGAGGGCTTGCTGAAGCTTTCTTT.

V and J are TRBV7-8 and TRBJ2-2; a possible D gene is TRBD1 (6 bases). This CDR3 spans 16 amino acids. The germline V gene has CDR1 SGHVS and CDR2 FQNEAQ. Trimming stripped 5 bases from V and 0 bases from J, with 13 bases between. The CDR3 here is CASSIRDISNTGELFF. The CDR3 nucleotides are TGTGCCAGCAGCATTCGGGACATATCGAACACCGGGGAGCTGTTTTTT.

CDR3 protein: CAISEGLEQFF. The DNA for the CDR3 is TGTGCCATCAGTGAGGGGCTTGAGCAGTTCTTC. This chain joins TRBV10-3 and TRBJ2-1; no reliable D call. V was trimmed by 2 bases and J by 9 bases, leaving 5 bases between them. The CDR3 runs to 11 residues. Germline values: CDR1 ENHRY, CDR2 SYGVKD.

This clonotype was seen a handful of times. The CDR3 DNA reads TGTGCCAGCAGTTTTAGAGGGGGAGGACTCTACGAGCAGTACTTC. Its protein is CASSFRGGGLYEQYF. This chain joins TRBV12-3 or TRBV12-4 and TRBJ2-7; tentatively, D is TRBD1 or TRBD2 (6 bases each). The V end lost 3 bases, the J end lost 3 bases, and 15 bases lay between the germline ends. This CDR3 is 15 amino acids long.

This clonotype was detected many times. The V gene is TRBV7-9, the J gene TRBJ1-2; D gene uncertain. The CDR3 extends over 17 amino acids. Per the germline V gene, CDR1 is SEHNR and CDR2 is FQNEAQ (reference sequence). The germline V and J ends were trimmed by 5 bases and 4 bases, with 23 bases remaining between them. CDR3 bases: TGTGCCAGCAGCGCCCATTTCCCCGGTGGTAGGGTCTATGGCTACACCTTC. It codes for CASSAHFPGGRVYGYTF.

This chain connects TRBV14 to TRBJ2-1; D gene ambiguous. V dropped 1 base and J dropped 6 bases, with 13 bases sitting between them. The CDR3 spans 15 residues. Looked up from germline, CDR1 is SGHDN and CDR2 is FVKESK. CDR3 residues: CASSQVPSPPNEQFF. The DNA for the CDR3 is TGTGCCAGCAGCCAAGTTCCTAGTCCGCCCAATGAGCAGTTCTTC. The whole variable domain, filled in from reference TRBV14 and TRBJ2-1, reads EAGVTQFPSHSVIEKGQTVTLRCDPISGHDNLYWYRRVMGKEIKFLLHFVKESKQDESGMPNNRFLAERTGGTYSTLKVQPAELEDSGVYFCASSQVPSPPNEQFFGPGTRLTVL.

This clonotype was recorded many times. The V call is TRBV20-1, the J call TRBJ2-2; D gene uncertain. Looked up from germline, CDR1 is DFQATT and CDR2 is SNEGSKA (reference sequence). The V end was cut by 0 bases, the J end by 3 bases, with 11 bases between. The CDR3 contains 15 residues. Written as DNA, the CDR3 is TGCAGTGCTAGAGATTTCAGGAAGGACACCGGGGAGCTGTTTTTT. Amino acid sequence: CSARDFRKDTGELFF.

This clonotype has just a few counts. The J gene is TRBJ1-2, the V gene TRBV20-1, with TRBD1 matching 9 bases. Germline V lookup: CDR1 DFQATT, CDR2 SNEGSKA (reference sequence). There are 16 residues in the CDR3. The V gene end was trimmed by 4 bases and the J gene end by 2 bases; junction bases not matched to a gene: 11. In DNA, the CDR3 is TGCAGTGCTACCCCGGGACAGGGCCGTCAAAACTATGGCTACACCTTC. Encoded protein: CSATPGQGRQNYGYTF.

The chain uses TRBV20-1 and TRBJ2-5; D might be TRBD1 (5 bases). This CDR3 has 14 amino acids. Germline V gene sequence: CDR1 DFQATT, CDR2 SNEGSKA (reference sequence). The ends were cut back, 2 bases at V and 3 bases at J, with 13 bases in the middle. The CDR3, as DNA: TGCAGTGCTAGACCCACAGGATTGAAAGAGACCCAGTACTTC. It yields the protein CSARPTGLKETQYF.

This chain joins TRBV5-1 and TRBJ1-1; D not certain. V dropped 7 bases and J dropped 1 base, with 5 bases sitting between them. This CDR3 has 11 amino acids. Looked up from germline, CDR1 is SGHRS and CDR2 is YFSETQ. The CDR3 region is CASAGNTEAFF. CDR3 in DNA: TGCGCCAGCGCAGGGAACACTGAAGCTTTCTTT.